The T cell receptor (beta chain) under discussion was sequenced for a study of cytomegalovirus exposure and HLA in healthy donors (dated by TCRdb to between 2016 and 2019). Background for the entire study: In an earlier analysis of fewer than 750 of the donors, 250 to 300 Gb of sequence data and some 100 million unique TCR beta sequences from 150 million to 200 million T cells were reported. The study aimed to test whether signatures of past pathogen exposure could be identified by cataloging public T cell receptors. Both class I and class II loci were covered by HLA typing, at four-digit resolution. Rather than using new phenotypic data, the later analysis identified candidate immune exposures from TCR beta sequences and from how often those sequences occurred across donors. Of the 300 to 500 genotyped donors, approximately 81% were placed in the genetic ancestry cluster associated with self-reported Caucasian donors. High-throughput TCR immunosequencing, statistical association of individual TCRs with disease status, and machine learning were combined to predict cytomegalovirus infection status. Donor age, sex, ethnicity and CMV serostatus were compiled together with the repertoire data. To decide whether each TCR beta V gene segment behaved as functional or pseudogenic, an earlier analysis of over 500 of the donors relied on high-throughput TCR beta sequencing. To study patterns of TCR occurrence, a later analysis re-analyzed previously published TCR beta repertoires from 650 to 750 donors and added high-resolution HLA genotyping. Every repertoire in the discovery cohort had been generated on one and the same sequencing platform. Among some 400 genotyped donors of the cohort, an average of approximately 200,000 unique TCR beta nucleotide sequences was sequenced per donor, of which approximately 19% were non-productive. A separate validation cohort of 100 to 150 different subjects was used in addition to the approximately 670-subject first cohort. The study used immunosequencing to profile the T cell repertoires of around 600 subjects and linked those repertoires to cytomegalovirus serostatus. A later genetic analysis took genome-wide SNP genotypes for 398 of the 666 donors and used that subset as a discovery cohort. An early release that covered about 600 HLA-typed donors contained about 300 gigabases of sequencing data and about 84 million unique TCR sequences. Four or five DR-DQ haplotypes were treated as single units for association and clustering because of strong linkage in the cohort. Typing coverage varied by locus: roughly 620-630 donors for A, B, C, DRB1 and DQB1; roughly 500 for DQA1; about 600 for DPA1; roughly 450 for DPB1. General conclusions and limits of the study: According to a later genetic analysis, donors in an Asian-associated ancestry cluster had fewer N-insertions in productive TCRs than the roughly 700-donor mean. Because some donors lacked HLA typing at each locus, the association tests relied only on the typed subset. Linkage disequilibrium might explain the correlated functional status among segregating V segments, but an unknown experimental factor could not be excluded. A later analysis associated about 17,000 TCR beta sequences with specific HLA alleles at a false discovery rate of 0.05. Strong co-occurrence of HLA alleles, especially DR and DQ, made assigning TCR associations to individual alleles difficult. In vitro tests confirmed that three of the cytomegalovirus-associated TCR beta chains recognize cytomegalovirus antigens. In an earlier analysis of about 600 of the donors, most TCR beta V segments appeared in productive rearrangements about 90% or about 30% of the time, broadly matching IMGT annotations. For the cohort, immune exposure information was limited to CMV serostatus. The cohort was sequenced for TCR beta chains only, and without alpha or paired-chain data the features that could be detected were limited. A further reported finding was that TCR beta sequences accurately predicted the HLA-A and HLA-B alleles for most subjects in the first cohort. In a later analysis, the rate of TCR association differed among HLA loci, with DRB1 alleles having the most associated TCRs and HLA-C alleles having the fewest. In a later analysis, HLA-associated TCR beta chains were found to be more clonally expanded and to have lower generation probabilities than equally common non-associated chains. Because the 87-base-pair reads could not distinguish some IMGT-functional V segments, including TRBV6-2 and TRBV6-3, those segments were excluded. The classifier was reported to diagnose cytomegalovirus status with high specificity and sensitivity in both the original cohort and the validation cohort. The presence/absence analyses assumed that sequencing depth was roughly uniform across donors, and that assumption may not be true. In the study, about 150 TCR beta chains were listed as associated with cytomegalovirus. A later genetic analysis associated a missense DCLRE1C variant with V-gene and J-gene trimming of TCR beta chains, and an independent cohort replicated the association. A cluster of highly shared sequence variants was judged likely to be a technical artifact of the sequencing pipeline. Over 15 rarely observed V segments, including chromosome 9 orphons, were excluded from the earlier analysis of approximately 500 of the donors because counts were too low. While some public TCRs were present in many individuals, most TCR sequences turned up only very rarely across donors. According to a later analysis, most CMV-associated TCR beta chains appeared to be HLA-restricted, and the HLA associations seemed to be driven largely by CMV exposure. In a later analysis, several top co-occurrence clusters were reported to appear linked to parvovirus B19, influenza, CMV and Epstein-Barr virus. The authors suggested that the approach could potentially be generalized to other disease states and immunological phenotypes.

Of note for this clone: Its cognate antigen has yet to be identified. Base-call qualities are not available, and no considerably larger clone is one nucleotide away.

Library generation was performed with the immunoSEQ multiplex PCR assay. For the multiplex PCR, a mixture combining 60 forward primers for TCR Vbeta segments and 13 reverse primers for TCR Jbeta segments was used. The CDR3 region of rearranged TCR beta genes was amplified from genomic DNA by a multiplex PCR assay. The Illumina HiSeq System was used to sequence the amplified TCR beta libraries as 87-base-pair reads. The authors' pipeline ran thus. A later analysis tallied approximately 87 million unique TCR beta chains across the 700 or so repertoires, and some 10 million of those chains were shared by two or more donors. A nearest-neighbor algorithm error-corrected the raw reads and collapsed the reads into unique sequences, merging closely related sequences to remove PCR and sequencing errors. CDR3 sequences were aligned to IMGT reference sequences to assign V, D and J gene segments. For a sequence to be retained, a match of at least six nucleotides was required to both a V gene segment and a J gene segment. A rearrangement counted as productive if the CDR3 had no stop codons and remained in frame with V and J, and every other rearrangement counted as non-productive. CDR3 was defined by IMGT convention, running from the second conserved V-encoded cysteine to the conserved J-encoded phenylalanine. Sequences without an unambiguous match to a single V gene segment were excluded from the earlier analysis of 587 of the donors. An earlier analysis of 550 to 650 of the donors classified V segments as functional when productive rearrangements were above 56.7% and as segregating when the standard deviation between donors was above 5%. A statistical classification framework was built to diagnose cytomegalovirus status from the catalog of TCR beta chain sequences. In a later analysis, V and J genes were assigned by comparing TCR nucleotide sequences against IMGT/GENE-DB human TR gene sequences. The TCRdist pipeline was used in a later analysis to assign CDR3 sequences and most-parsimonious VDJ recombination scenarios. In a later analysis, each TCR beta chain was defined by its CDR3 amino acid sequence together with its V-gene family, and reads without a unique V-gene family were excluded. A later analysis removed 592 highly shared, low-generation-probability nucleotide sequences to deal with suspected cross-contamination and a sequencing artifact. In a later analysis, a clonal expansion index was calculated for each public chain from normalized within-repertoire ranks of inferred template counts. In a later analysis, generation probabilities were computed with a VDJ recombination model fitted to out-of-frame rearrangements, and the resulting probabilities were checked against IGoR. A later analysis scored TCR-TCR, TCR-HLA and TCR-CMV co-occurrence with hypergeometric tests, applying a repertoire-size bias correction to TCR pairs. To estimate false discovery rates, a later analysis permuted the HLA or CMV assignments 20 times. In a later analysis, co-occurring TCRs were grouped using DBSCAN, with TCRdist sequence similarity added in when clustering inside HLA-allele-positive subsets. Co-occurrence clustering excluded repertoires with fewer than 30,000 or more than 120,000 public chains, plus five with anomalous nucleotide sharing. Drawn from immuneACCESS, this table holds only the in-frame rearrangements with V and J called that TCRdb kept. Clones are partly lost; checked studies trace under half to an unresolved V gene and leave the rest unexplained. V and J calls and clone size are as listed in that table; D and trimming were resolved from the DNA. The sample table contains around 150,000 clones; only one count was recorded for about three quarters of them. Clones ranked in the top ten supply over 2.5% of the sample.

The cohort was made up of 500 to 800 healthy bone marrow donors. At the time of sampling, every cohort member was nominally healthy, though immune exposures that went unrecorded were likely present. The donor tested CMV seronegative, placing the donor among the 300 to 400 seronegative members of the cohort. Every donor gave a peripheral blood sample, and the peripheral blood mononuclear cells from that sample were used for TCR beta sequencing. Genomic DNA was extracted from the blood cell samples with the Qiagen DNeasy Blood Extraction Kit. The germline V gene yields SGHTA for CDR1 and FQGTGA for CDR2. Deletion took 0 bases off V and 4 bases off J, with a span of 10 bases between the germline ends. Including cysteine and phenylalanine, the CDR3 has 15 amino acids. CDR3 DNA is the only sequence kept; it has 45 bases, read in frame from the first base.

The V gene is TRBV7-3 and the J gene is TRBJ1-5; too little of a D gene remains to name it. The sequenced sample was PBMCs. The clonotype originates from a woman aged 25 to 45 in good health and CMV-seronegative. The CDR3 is CASSLTGEDNQPQHF. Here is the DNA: TGTGCCAGCAGCTTAACGGGAGAGGATAATCAGCCCCAGCATTTT.